The 16 T cell receptor beta chains below all came from one sample that was sequenced in a study of blood T cell repertoires in COVID-19. Generated by immunoSEQ multiplex PCR, the TCRdb table keeps only in-frame clones and is missing some. The sample consists of roughly 280,000 clones, 80% to 85% of them appearing once. Sequencing input: peripheral blood. The origin of the receptors is a man aged 55 to 70 with acute or convalescent COVID-19.

The chain carries TRBV10-1 and TRBJ1-2; 10 bases line up with TRBD1. Unmatched junction bases numbered 8, after V lost 6 bases and J lost 10 bases. CDR1 is WNHNN, CDR2 SYGVQD, per germline (reference sequence). The CDR3 spans 13 residues. The CDR3 here is CASSKGQGTDYTF. In nucleotides, the CDR3 is TGCGCCAGCAGCAAGGGACAGGGGACGGACTACACCTTC.

V usage is TRBV27 and J usage is TRBJ2-1; TRBD2 aligns across 12 bases. V lost 10 bases to trimming and J lost 7 bases; unmatched junction nucleotides: 8. Germline V gene lookup returns CDR1 MNHEY and CDR2 SMNVEV (reference sequence). CDR3 length equals 14 residues. CDR3 sequence (DNA): TGTGCCACCCGACTAGCGGGAGTGGGAAATGAGCAGTTCTTC. Its protein product is CATRLAGVGNEQFF.

V usage is TRBV28 and J usage is TRBJ1-2; 7 bases line up with TRBD1. V was clipped by 2 bases and J by 2 bases; unmatched bases: 5. The CDR3 is 15 amino acids. Germline CDR1 reads MDHEN; CDR2 reads SYDVKM. In nucleotides, the CDR3 is TGTGCCAGCAGTTTACCAAGGACAGGCAACTATGGCTACACCTTC. Amino acid sequence: CASSLPRTGNYGYTF.

The rearrangement links TRBV29-1 to TRBJ1-2; unclear D gene. Between the trimmed V and J ends, which lost 4 bases and 7 bases, there was a span of 25 bases. The CDR3 totals 16 residues. CDR1 is SQVTM, CDR2 ANQGSEA, per germline. The CDR3: CSVGIAGGLKFGGYTF. CDR3 nucleotide sequence: TGCAGCGTTGGAATCGCCGGCGGCCTAAAATTTGGTGGCTACACCTTC.

The genes are TRBV7-8 and TRBJ2-5; possibly TRBD2 for D (5 bases). CDR3 length: 17 amino acids. Trimming left V 3 bases short and J 4 bases short, with 21 bases between. Germline V gene data show CDR1 as SGHVS and CDR2 as FQNEAQ. This chain's CDR3 is CASSLEVREYRRETQYF. CDR3 DNA sequence: TGTGCCAGCAGCTTGGAAGTTCGGGAATATAGGCGAGAGACCCAGTACTTC.

The chain has TRBV6-1 and TRBJ1-2; D not certain. V lost 0 bases to trimming and J lost 4 bases, with 9 bases between them. Germline CDR1 MNHNS, CDR2 SASEGT. The CDR3 runs to 14 residues. The CDR3 is CASSEAQAGYGYTF. The CDR3 coding sequence is TGTGCCAGCAGTGAAGCGCAGGCGGGCTATGGCTACACCTTC.

The rearrangement links TRBV12-5 to TRBJ1-1; D gene ambiguous. CDR1 and CDR2 from the germline V gene are LGHNT and FRNRAP. This CDR3 spans 14 amino acids. Trimming removed 1 base from V and 1 base from J, with 7 bases in between. The CDR3 spells CASGLATRNTEAFF. The DNA of the CDR3 is TGTGCTAGTGGTTTGGCAACTAGGAACACTGAAGCTTTCTTT.

The genes are TRBV28 and TRBJ1-2; 9 positions match TRBD1. J was trimmed by 5 bases and V by 5 bases; bases with no gene match: 9. CDR1 and CDR2 (germline): MDHEN, SYDVKM. This CDR3 has 15 residues. The CDR3 protein is CASSVPGTGMYGYTF. CDR3 nucleotides: TGTGCCAGCAGTGTTCCCGGGACAGGGATGTATGGCTACACCTTC.

This chain joins TRBV19 and TRBJ1-2; D is possibly TRBD1 (6 bases). Looked up from germline, CDR1 is LNHDA and CDR2 is SQIVND (reference sequence). V dropped 5 bases and J dropped 1 base, with 11 bases sitting between them. The CDR3 loop spans 14 amino acids. The CDR3 nucleotides read TGTGCCAGTAGTTCCTCGACAGGTAACTATGGCTACACCTTC. Translation: CASSSSTGNYGYTF.

The chain combines TRBV7-2 with TRBJ1-2, with D hard to call. CDR3 length: 12 amino acids. Germline CDR1 and CDR2: SGHTA and FQGNSA. V was clipped by 5 bases and J by 7 bases, with 11 bases between them. The CDR3 is CASSLSQVGYTF. The CDR3 DNA reads as TGTGCCAGCAGCCTGAGCCAGGTTGGCTACACCTTC.

This clone was counted a few times. The chain carries TRBV27 and TRBJ2-7; TRBD2 matches 8 bases. With 6 bases clipped from V and 2 bases from J, the junction kept 12 bases outside the gene matches. The CDR3 is made up of 16 amino acids. The germline CDR1 and CDR2 sequences are MNHEY and SMNVEV (reference sequence). CDR3 sequence reads: CASRLRPGGGTYEQYF. In nucleotides, the CDR3 is TGTGCCAGCAGACTAAGGCCTGGCGGGGGGACCTACGAGCAGTACTTC.

Here the CDR3 DNA reads TGTGCCACCAGCAGAAATCCGACAGGTGGCAATCAGCCCCAGCATTTT. This gives the protein CATSRNPTGGNQPQHF. This chain links TRBV15 with TRBJ1-5, with D perhaps TRBD1 (6 bases). This CDR3 comprises 16 residues. The germline V and J ends were trimmed by 2 bases and 2 bases, with 13 bases remaining between them. Germline values: CDR1 LNHNV, CDR2 YYDKDF (reference sequence). Full variable domain (missing parts from reference TRBV15 and TRBJ1-5): DAMVIQNPRYQVTQFGKPVTLSCSQTLNHNVMYWYQQKSSQAPKLLFHYYDKDFNNEADTPDNFQSRRPNTSFCFLDIRSPGLGDTAMYLCATSRNPTGGNQPQHFGDGTRLSIL.

The rearrangement joins TRBV3-1 (or the pseudogene TRBV3-2) to TRBJ1-6; D unclear. Germline CDR1 reads LGHDT; CDR2 reads YNNKEL (reference sequence). This CDR3 contains 13 residues. Trimming cost V 6 bases and J 6 bases, with 9 bases left between them. This chain's CDR3 is CASSQATNSPLHF. The CDR3 DNA sequence: TGTGCCAGCAGTCAGGCGACTAATTCACCCCTCCACTTT.

This clone is a singleton in its sample. CDR3 protein: CASSFLGGPTEYEQFF. CDR3 DNA: TGTGCCAGCAGTTTTCTTGGGGGCCCCACGGAGTATGAGCAGTTCTTC. The chain joins TRBV27 to TRBJ2-1; tentative D call: TRBD1 (6 bases). The germline gives CDR1 MNHEY, CDR2 SMNVEV (reference sequence). V lost 3 bases to trimming and J lost 8 bases, with 20 bases between them. The CDR3 is 16 amino acids.

The chain recombines TRBV18 with TRBJ1-1; 10 bases line up with TRBD1. CDR3 length equals 16 residues. CDR1 is KGHSH, CDR2 LQKENI, per germline. With 3 bases clipped from V and 3 bases from J, the junction kept 7 bases outside the gene matches. CDR3 sequence reads: CASSPWDRGRDTEAFF. CDR3 in DNA: TGTGCCAGCTCACCCTGGGACAGGGGAAGGGACACTGAAGCTTTCTTT.

The rearrangement joins TRBV19 to TRBJ1-1; 7 positions agree with TRBD1. The germline gives CDR1 LNHDA, CDR2 SQIVND (reference sequence). The V segment lost 6 bases and the J segment 3 bases; nucleotides outside the gene matches: 4. The CDR3 consists of 13 residues. The CDR3 protein is CASRRDRDTEAFF. CDR3 bases: TGTGCCAGTAGAAGGGACAGAGACACTGAAGCTTTCTTT. Using reference TRBV19 and TRBJ1-1 for the parts outside the CDR3, the full variable domain is DGGITQSPKYLFRKEGQNVTLSCEQNLNHDAMYWYRQDPGQGLRLIYYSQIVNDFQKGDIAEGYSVSREKKESFPLTVTSAQKNPTAFYLCASRRDRDTEAFFGQGTRLTVV.